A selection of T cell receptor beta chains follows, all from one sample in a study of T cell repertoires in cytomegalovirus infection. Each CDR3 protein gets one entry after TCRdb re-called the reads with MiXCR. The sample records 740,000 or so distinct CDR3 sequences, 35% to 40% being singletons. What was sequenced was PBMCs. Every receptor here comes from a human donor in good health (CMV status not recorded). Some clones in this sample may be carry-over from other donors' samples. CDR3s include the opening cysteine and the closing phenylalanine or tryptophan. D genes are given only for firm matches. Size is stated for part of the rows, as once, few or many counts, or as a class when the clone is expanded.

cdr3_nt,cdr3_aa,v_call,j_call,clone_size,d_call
TGTGCCACCAGTGATAGAGGATCCCCTTACAATGAGCAGTTCTTC,CATSDRGSPYNEQFF,TRBV24-1,TRBJ2-1,few,.
TGTGCCAGCAGCTCACGAGCGGGAACCCTCTACGAGCAGTACTTC,CASSSRAGTLYEQYF,TRBV7-2,TRBJ2-7,many,TRBD2
TGCAGTGCTAGTGTTCTAGACTCAGATACGCAGTATTTT,CSASVLDSDTQYF,TRBV20-1,TRBJ2-3,.,.
TGCGCCAGCAGCTTGGATCCCCGACACTACGAGCAGTACTTC,CASSLDPRHYEQYF,TRBV5-1,TRBJ2-7,.,.
TGTGCCAGTAGTATGGAGAGGGGCAGCAATCAGCCCCAGCATTTT,CASSMERGSNQPQHF,TRBV19,TRBJ1-5,.,.
TGTGCCACCAGTGATACCGGGACTAGCGGGAACACCGGGGAGCTGTTTTTT,CATSDTGTSGNTGELFF,TRBV24-1,TRBJ2-2,few,TRBD2
TGTGCCAGCAGCCTCGACACCTATGGCTACACCTTC,CASSLDTYGYTF,TRBV7-2,TRBJ1-2,many,.
TGTGCCAGCAGCTCGGGACAGGGTCATTCACCCCTCCACTTT,CASSSGQGHSPLHF,TRBV5-6,TRBJ1-6,.,TRBD1
TGTGCCAGCAGTCCGACTGGTTATAATTCACCCCTCCACTTT,CASSPTGYNSPLHF,TRBV12-3/TRBV12-4,TRBJ1-6,few,.
TGTGCCAGTAGCGGGAGGGCCCTCACCGGGGAGCTGTTTTTT,CASSGRALTGELFF,TRBV19,TRBJ2-2,once,TRBD2
TGTGCCAGCAGCTTAGCTTGGGGGGGGGTAGAAGCTTTCTTT,CASSLAWGGVEAFF,TRBV11-2,TRBJ1-1,few,.
TGTGCCAGCTCCTTGGCAGGGGGGCGAAACAGCAATCAGCCCCAGCATTTT,CASSLAGGRNSNQPQHF,TRBV27,TRBJ1-5,.,TRBD1
TGTGCCAGCAGCTCAACCGGGACAGGGGTCGACGATACGCAGTATTTT,CASSSTGTGVDDTQYF,TRBV7-8,TRBJ2-3,.,TRBD1
TGTGCCAGTAGTATGAATCCCTCCTCCTACGAGCAGTACTTC,CASSMNPSSYEQYF,TRBV19,TRBJ2-7,many,.
TGTGCCACCAGCAGGGGCGGGGGGGTAGCTAATGAAAAACTGTTTTTT,CATSRGGGVANEKLFF,TRBV15,TRBJ1-4,.,.
TGTGCCAGCAGCTTAGACGGGCGTAGCAATCAGCCCCAGCATTTT,CASSLDGRSNQPQHF,TRBV7-2,TRBJ1-5,.,.
TGTGCCAGCAGCTCTAGATTACGGGGCTCTGGGGCCAACGTCCTGACTTTC,CASSSRLRGSGANVLTF,TRBV7-8,TRBJ2-6,.,.
TGTGCCAGCAGCCTCCCCGGGGGGGGGTATGGCTACACCTTC,CASSLPGGGYGYTF,TRBV11-2,TRBJ1-2,.,.
TGTGCCAGCAGCTTCGGGGCCACCACCCCAGAGACCCAGTACTTC,CASSFGATTPETQYF,TRBV7-2,TRBJ2-5,few,.
TGTGCCAGCAGCTGGATGGGGTCGTCCGAAAAACTGTTTTTT,CASSWMGSSEKLFF,TRBV11-2,TRBJ1-4,.,.
TGTGCCAGCAGCCCGGACAGGGCGAACACAGATACGCAGTATTTT,CASSPDRANTDTQYF,TRBV11-1,TRBJ2-3,many,TRBD1
TGTGCCAGCAGTGAGGGGCTACTTGAATGGCCCCAGCATTTT,CASSEGLLEWPQHF,TRBV25-1,TRBJ1-5,few,.
TGTGCCAGCAGCTTACCCGGGAGGGCCGACACCGGGGAGCTGTTTTTT,CASSLPGRADTGELFF,TRBV7-8,TRBJ2-2,many,TRBD2
TGTGCCAGCGCCGGGACAGGGACTGATTGGTCACCCCTCCACTTT,CASAGTGTDWSPLHF,TRBV19,TRBJ1-6,few,TRBD1
TGTGCCAGCAGTGACAGGTTCGGCAATCAGCCCCAGCATTTT,CASSDRFGNQPQHF,TRBV2,TRBJ1-5,.,.
TGTGCCACCAGTGATCCACTCCAGGGGACGTTAGGTGATGAGCAGTTCTTC,CATSDPLQGTLGDEQFF,TRBV24-1,TRBJ2-1,.,.
TGTGCCAGCAGCTTGCGACAAAGCTCCTATAATTCACCCCTCCACTTT,CASSLRQSSYNSPLHF,TRBV5-6,TRBJ1-6,few,.
TGTGCCAGCAGTTACTCGATAGGGGAAGACACCGGGGAGCTGTTTTTT,CASSYSIGEDTGELFF,TRBV6-6,TRBJ2-2,few,.
TGCGCCAGCAGTCAGTTCGGGGGATGGGGCGCCTACGAGCAGTACTTC,CASSQFGGWGAYEQYF,TRBV23-1,TRBJ2-7,.,.
TGTGCCAGCAGAGGATTCGGAGGGCTCGGCTACACCTTC,CASRGFGGLGYTF,TRBV5-6,TRBJ1-2,.,.
TGTGCCAGCAGCCAAGGAGCGGGAGGGTTTGTATCCTACGAGCAGTACTTC,CASSQGAGGFVSYEQYF,TRBV4-2,TRBJ2-7,few,TRBD2
TGTGCCAGCAGCTTGCTAGGGGACCTAGCCGACGGCTACACCTTC,CASSLLGDLADGYTF,TRBV5-4,TRBJ1-2,.,.
TGTGCCAGCAGCTTCTCTCATCCGGGACAGTATAGCAATCAGCCCCAGCATTTT,CASSFSHPGQYSNQPQHF,TRBV11-3,TRBJ1-5,.,TRBD1
TGTGCCAGCAGCTTAGGACAGACAGCACAAGAGACCCAGTACTTC,CASSLGQTAQETQYF,TRBV7-9,TRBJ2-5,.,.
TGTGCCAGCAGCCTATTCGACAGACTCTCTGGGGCCAACGTCCTGACTTTC,CASSLFDRLSGANVLTF,TRBV7-8,TRBJ2-6,many,.
TGTGCCAGCAGTCGAATCAGCGAAGGGGAGACCCAGTACTTC,CASSRISEGETQYF,TRBV5-6,TRBJ2-5,.,.
TGTGCCAGCAGCTCGCCAGGGACAGGGATCACTGAAGCTTTCTTT,CASSSPGTGITEAFF,TRBV7-9,TRBJ1-1,.,TRBD1
TGTGCCAGTAGTCCCAAGCCTTATAGTCGGTTGAGCGGGAGGGCCTCTGGAAATGAGCAGTTCTTC,CASSPKPYSRLSGRASGNEQFF,TRBV19,TRBJ2-1,.,TRBD2
TGTGCCATCAGTGAGTTGGGGTACACTGAAGCTTTCTTT,CAISELGYTEAFF,TRBV10-3,TRBJ1-1,.,.
TGTGCCAGCAGGATCTGGGGGGGTCGAGGACTTGAGCAGTTCTTC,CASRIWGGRGLEQFF,TRBV28,TRBJ2-1,few,TRBD2
TGTGCCAGCAGCCAATATTTTCATGGGGTAGCGGGAGCCGGGGAGCTGTTTTTT,CASSQYFHGVAGAGELFF,TRBV4-2,TRBJ2-2,few,TRBD2
TGTGCCAGCAGCTTTGACGGACGGATACAAGAGACCCAGTACTTC,CASSFDGRIQETQYF,TRBV7-4,TRBJ2-5,once,.
TGTGCCAGCAGGCCTCGGGACCGACTGAACAACGGGGAGCTGTTTTTT,CASRPRDRLNNGELFF,TRBV7-9,TRBJ2-2,.,.
TGTGCCAGCAGCTTGTTCGAGACACACTCTCTTCGGGAGCAGTACTTC,CASSLFETHSLREQYF,TRBV5-6,TRBJ2-7,.,.
TGTGCCAGCAGCTTACAAAGTGTGGTTGTGGAAGGACCGAACACCGGGGAGCTGTTTTTT,CASSLQSVVVEGPNTGELFF,TRBV7-9,TRBJ2-2,.,.
TGTGCCAGCAGCTTGGGGTCTTCGGGGAACTATGGCTACACCTTC,CASSLGSSGNYGYTF,TRBV7-2,TRBJ1-2,few,.